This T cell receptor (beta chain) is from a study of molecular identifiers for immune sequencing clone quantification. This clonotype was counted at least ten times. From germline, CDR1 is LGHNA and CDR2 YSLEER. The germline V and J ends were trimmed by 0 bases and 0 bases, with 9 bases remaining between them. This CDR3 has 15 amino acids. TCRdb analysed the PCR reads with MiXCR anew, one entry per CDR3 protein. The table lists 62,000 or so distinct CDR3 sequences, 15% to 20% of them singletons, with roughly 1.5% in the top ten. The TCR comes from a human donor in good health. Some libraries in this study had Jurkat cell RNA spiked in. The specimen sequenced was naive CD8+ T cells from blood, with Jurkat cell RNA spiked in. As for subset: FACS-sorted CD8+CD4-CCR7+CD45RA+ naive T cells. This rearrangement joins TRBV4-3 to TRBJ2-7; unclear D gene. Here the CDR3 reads CASSQDGQSSYEQYF. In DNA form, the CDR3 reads TGCGCCAGCAGCCAAGACGGGCAGAGCTCCTACGAGCAGTACTTC.